This T cell receptor beta chain was sequenced for a study of shared clonotypes between healthy human individuals. Clones were read by immunoSEQ multiplex PCR, and TCRdb kept only the in-frame ones, dropping some. The sample comprises some 1,900,000 clones, roughly 95% of which are singletons, and under 1.5% rests with the top ten. Selected positively for CCR7 and CD45RO-negative, naive CD8 cells excluded terminally differentiated effector memory CD45RA+ cells. The V and J ends lost 5 bases and 3 bases respectively, with 23 bases between them. CDR3 length: 17 amino acids. From germline, CDR1 is SGHTA and CDR2 FQGTGA.

Input material: naive CD8+ T cells sorted from blood. V usage is TRBV7-3 and J usage is TRBJ2-7, with D perhaps TRBD2 (5 bases). The receptor was isolated from a man aged 18 to 29 in good health. CDR3 nucleotide sequence: TGTGCCAGCAGCACTCCGCCGAGAGGGCAGATATACTACGAGCAGTACTTC. Protein product: CASSTPPRGQIYYEQYF.